Sequencing of this TCR beta chain was carried out in a study of blood T cell repertoires in COVID-19. For the study at large: Some COVID-19 samples were acute and others convalescent; all came from the United States, Italy and Spain.

The authors' processing: Nucleated cell counts were estimated from reference gene primer amplification. Here immunoSEQ multiplex PCR was the method, and the copy in TCRdb shows in-frame clones only, minus some. Clonal size and the V and J genes are those of that table, whereas D and trimming came from the DNA. This table holds some 370,000 clones, around 90% found once. This CDR3 spans 17 amino acids. The origin of this receptor is a man aged 35-49 years with acute or convalescent COVID-19. The sample consisted of peripheral blood. The V call is TRBV21-1, the J call TRBJ1-2; the table's D call TRBD1 went unverified against the DNA. TRBV21-1 is recorded as a pseudogene. DNA for the CDR3: TGTGCCAGCAGCGCGCCAGTAGACAGGAACCCGAACTATGGCTACACCTTC. Its protein product is CASSAPVDRNPNYGYTF.